The 14 T cell receptor beta chains in this list originate from one sample, sequenced in a study of blood T cell repertoires in COVID-19. Using immunoSEQ multiplex PCR, the repertoire was profiled, and TCRdb retains in-frame clones only, with some absent. The table records roughly 400,000 clones, about 88% of them present only once. Material for sequencing was PBMCs or T cells enriched from blood (not recorded which). Receptors originate from a woman aged 18 to 35 who had been exposed to COVID-19.

J is TRBJ1-2 and V is TRBV29-1; 8 nucleotides align to TRBD1. Germline V lookup: CDR1 SQVTM, CDR2 ANQGSEA. The CDR3 is 13 amino acids. V was clipped by 6 bases and J by 4 bases; unmatched bases: 7. CDR3 nucleotides: TGCAGCGTCACAGTGGACAGGGCCTATGGCTACACCTTC. Residues: CSVTVDRAYGYTF.

The V gene is TRBV24-1, the J gene TRBJ2-7; 8 bases are shared with TRBD2. The CDR3 is made up of 13 amino acids. Germline assignment: CDR1 KGHDR and CDR2 SFDVKD. With 4 bases clipped from V and 11 bases from J, the junction kept 9 bases outside the gene matches. The CDR3 here is CATSDRRGGAEYF. In nucleotides, the CDR3 is TGTGCCACCAGTGACCGTCGGGGGGGCGCGGAGTACTTC.

The CDR3: CASSKTSGSLQYF. Written as DNA, the CDR3 is TGTGCCAGTAGTAAGACTAGCGGGAGTCTCCAGTACTTC. V is TRBV19 and J is TRBJ2-7; 12 bases are a match to TRBD2. The ends lost 4 bases at V and 10 bases at J; junction bases unmatched: 5. The V gene's germline CDR1 is LNHDA and CDR2 SQIVND (reference sequence). The CDR3 totals 13 residues.

The rearrangement uses TRBV2 and TRBJ2-4; 10 bases are shared with TRBD1. Trimming at V came to 5 bases and at J to 5 bases, leaving 6 bases not matched to a gene. This CDR3 comprises 15 residues. Germline loops: CDR1 SNHLY, CDR2 FYNNEI. The DNA of the CDR3 is TGTGCCAGCAGTCTCGACAGGGGGCCGGAAAACATTCAGTACTTC. Its translation: CASSLDRGPENIQYF.

V usage is TRBV6-5 and J usage is TRBJ2-7; TRBD1 matches 7 bases. V trimming: 10 bases; J trimming: 1 base; junction bases outside the gene matches: 7. The CDR3 spans 13 residues. The germline gives CDR1 MNHEY, CDR2 SVGAGI. The CDR3 region has the DNA TGTGCCACCAGGAGACAGGGATCCTACGAGCAGTACTTC. It specifies CATRRQGSYEQYF.

This clone was seen a single time. This sequence joins TRBV18 and TRBJ2-7, with 9 nucleotides matching TRBD2. Trimming cost V 6 bases and J 0 bases; bases outside gene matches: 9. Looked up from germline, CDR1 is KGHSH and CDR2 is LQKENI. The CDR3 covers 16 residues. The DNA for the CDR3 is TGTGCCAGCTCCGTACTAATTAGCGGGAGCTCCTACGAGCAGTACTTC. This codes for CASSVLISGSSYEQYF.

The J gene is TRBJ1-4, the V gene TRBV11-2; unclear D gene. The V gene lost 1 base and the J gene lost 2 bases, with 5 bases spanning the gap. This CDR3 is built from 14 residues. Germline CDR1 is SGHAT and CDR2 is FQNNGV. CDR3 protein: CASSLGPTNEKLFF. The CDR3, as DNA: TGTGCCAGCAGCTTAGGGCCTACTAATGAAAAACTGTTTTTT.

The chain employs TRBV18 and TRBJ2-2; 9 bases agree with TRBD2. Germline-derived CDR1 and CDR2 are KGHSH and LQKENI. The CDR3 contains 17 residues. V was pared by 3 bases and J by 2 bases, with 7 bases of the junction left unmatched. CDR3 nucleotides: TGTGCCAGCTCACCCATTACCGGGACTAGCAACACCGGGGAGCTGTTTTTT. Residues: CASSPITGTSNTGELFF.

The rearrangement uses TRBV5-8 and TRBJ2-7; 11 bases fit TRBD1. J lost 7 bases, V lost 4 bases, and 13 bases had no gene match. The CDR3 has 16 residues. From germline, CDR1 is SGHTS and CDR2 YDEGEE. CDR3 nucleotides: TGTGCCAGCAGCCCCTTGGGGACAGGGGGGTTGGGGGAGCAGTACTTC. Encoded protein: CASSPLGTGGLGEQYF.

This chain uses TRBV28 with TRBJ2-3; D is perhaps TRBD2 (6 bases). From germline, CDR1 is MDHEN and CDR2 SYDVKM. This CDR3 has 15 amino acids. V shed 10 bases and J shed 0 bases, with 17 bases lying between them. The CDR3: CATVTPGLSTDTQYF. The CDR3 region has the DNA TGTGCCACCGTAACACCGGGACTTAGCACAGATACGCAGTATTTT. The full variable domain, in which reference TRBV28 and TRBJ2-3 provide the parts outside the CDR3, is DVKVTQSSRYLVKRTGEKVFLECVQDMDHENMFWYRQDPGLGLRLIYFSYDVKMKEKGDIPEGYSVSREKKERFSLILESASTNQTSMYLCATVTPGLSTDTQYFGPGTRLTVL.

This sequence joins TRBV28 and TRBJ2-7; 7 nucleotides align to TRBD1. The CDR3 spans 15 residues. The germline V gene has CDR1 MDHEN and CDR2 SYDVKM. J was trimmed by 2 bases and V by 2 bases; bases with no gene match: 6. As DNA, the CDR3 is TGTGCCAGCAGTTTAACGGCAGGGGGTACCTACGAGCAGTACTTC. It encodes CASSLTAGGTYEQYF. Using reference TRBV28 and TRBJ2-7 for the parts outside the CDR3, the full variable domain is DVKVTQSSRYLVKRTGEKVFLECVQDMDHENMFWYRQDPGLGLRLIYFSYDVKMKEKGDIPEGYSVSREKKERFSLILESASTNQTSMYLCASSLTAGGTYEQYFGPGTRLTVT.

The chain couples TRBV19 to TRBJ2-3; TRBD1 is a possible D gene (6 bases). With 1 base removed from V and 2 bases from J, the gap between germline ends came to 7 bases. This CDR3 comprises 14 residues. CDR1 and CDR2 from the germline V gene are LNHDA and SQIVND (reference sequence). CDR3 sequence (DNA): TGTGCCAGTAGTATAGGACAGGTCACAGATACGCAGTATTTT. Translation gives CASSIGQVTDTQYF.

The chain employs TRBV6-5 and TRBJ1-5; TRBD1 might be the D (6 bases). The germline gives CDR1 MNHEY, CDR2 SVGAGI. CDR3 size: 15 residues. V was clipped by 5 bases and J by 0 bases, with 11 bases between them. The CDR3 nucleotides read TGTGCCAGCAGTCGGACAGCTAATAGCAATCAGCCCCAGCATTTT. Translation gives CASSRTANSNQPQHF.

The chain recombines TRBV18 with TRBJ1-6; 7 positions match TRBD1. The CDR3 spans 15 residues. V gave up 4 bases and J gave up 5 bases; unmatched junction bases: 5. In germline, CDR1 is KGHSH, CDR2 LQKENI. CDR3 coding DNA: TGTGCCAGCTCACAGACCGGGACAGATAATTCACCCCTCCACTTT. Its protein product is CASSQTGTDNSPLHF.